These T cell receptor beta chains were read from a single sample in a study of T cell responses to AZD1222 COVID-19 vaccine. The repertoire was sequenced with immunoSEQ multiplex PCR; TCRdb's copy has only in-frame clones and lacks some. The table lists 95,000 to 100,000 clones, approximately 84% of them singletons. The source was peripheral blood, collected 28 days after the second AZD1222 dose. These receptors originate from an adult who received the AZD1222 COVID-19 vaccine. Both conserved end residues are part of each CDR3. D genes are given only for firm matches. Size values are once, few and many counts, or a class for expanded clones, and some rows have none.

v_gene,d_gene,j_gene,abundance,CDR3nt,CDR3aa
TRBV24-1,TRBD1,TRBJ2-2,-,TGTGCCACCAGTGACAGTCCGGGACAGGGCGGCACCGGGGAGCTGTTTTTT,CATSDSPGQGGTGELFF
TRBV7-2,TRBD2,TRBJ2-5,-,TGTGCCAGCAGCTTAAACCTAGCGGGTGGTCACGAGACCCAGTACTTC,CASSLNLAGGHETQYF
TRBV5-6,-,TRBJ2-7,-,TGTGCCAGCAGCTTGGGACTGACCTTTACGGGCGAGCAGTACTTC,CASSLGLTFTGEQYF
TRBV9,-,TRBJ2-2,-,TGTGCCAGCAGCGTTTATCCGATCCCCGGGGAGCTGTTTTTT,CASSVYPIPGELFF
TRBV6-5,-,TRBJ1-2,-,TGTGCCAGCAGTACCCCTGAGGGGGTTAAGACTGGCTACACCTTC,CASSTPEGVKTGYTF
TRBV7-8,TRBD1,TRBJ1-4,few,TGTGCCAGCAGCTTATACAGGGGGCCAAAACTGTTTTTT,CASSLYRGPKLFF
TRBV28,TRBD2,TRBJ2-1,once,TGTGCCAGCGAGCGGGCGGGAGGGTACAATGAGCAGTTCTTC,CASERAGGYNEQFF
TRBV4-1,TRBD2,TRBJ2-7,-,TGCGCCAGCAGCCAAGATTCGGGGACTAGCGGGAGTTGGGAGCAGTACTTC,CASSQDSGTSGSWEQYF
TRBV7-9,-,TRBJ1-1,-,TGTGCCAGCAGCTTAGCTTTGTCTCCGTGGAAGAACACTGAAGCTTTCTTT,CASSLALSPWKNTEAFF
TRBV2,-,TRBJ2-4,once,TGTGCCAGCAGCGAGGACGAACTAGCCAAAAACATTCAGTACTTC,CASSEDELAKNIQYF
TRBV5-1,TRBD1,TRBJ1-1,-,TGCGCCAGCAGCTTGCCCAGGGGGAAGGGGGACACTGAAGCTTTCTTT,CASSLPRGKGDTEAFF
TRBV5-6,-,TRBJ1-1,-,TGTGCCAGCAGCTTGGGGGACATCCTCAGGTATGGAGCTTTCTTT,CASSLGDILRYGAFF
TRBV12-5,-,TRBJ2-7,-,TGTGCTAGTGGTAACCCGGGGGTCTACGAGCAGTACTTC,CASGNPGVYEQYF
TRBV9,-,TRBJ1-1,once,TGTGCCAGCAGCCTAGAGGCGATGAACACTGAAGCTTTCTTT,CASSLEAMNTEAFF
TRBV19,-,TRBJ2-3,once,TGTGCCAGTAGTCCCTATCTGAGAGGCACAAATACGCAGTATTTT,CASSPYLRGTNTQYF
TRBV6-5,-,TRBJ1-5,-,TGTGCCAGCACTAGGGGGACTAGCAATCAGCCCCAGCATTTT,CASTRGTSNQPQHF
TRBV19,-,TRBJ1-5,-,TGTGCCAGTTCCGATCAGGGCGGGGGCAGACAGCCCCAGCATTTT,CASSDQGGGRQPQHF